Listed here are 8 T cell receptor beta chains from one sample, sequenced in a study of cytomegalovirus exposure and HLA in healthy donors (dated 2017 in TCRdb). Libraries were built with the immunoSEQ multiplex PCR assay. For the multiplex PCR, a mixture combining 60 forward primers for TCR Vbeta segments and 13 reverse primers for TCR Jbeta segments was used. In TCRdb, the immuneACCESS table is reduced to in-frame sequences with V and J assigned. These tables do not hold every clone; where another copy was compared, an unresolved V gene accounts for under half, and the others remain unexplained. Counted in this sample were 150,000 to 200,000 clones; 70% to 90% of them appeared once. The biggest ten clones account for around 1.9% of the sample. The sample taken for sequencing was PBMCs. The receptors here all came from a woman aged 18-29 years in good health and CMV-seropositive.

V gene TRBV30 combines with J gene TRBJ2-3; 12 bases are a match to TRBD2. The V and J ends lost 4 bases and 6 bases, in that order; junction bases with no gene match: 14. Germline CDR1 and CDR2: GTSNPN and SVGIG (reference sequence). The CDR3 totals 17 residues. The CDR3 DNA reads TGTGCCTGGACCGGGACAGGGGCCCTAGCGGGGGGGGATACGCAGTATTTT. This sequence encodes CAWTGTGALAGGDTQYF.

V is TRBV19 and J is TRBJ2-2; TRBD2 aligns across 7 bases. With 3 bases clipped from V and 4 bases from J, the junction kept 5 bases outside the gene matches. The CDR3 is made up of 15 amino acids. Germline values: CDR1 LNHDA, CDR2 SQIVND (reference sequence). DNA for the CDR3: TGTGCCAGTAGTATCCCTAGCGGACTCACCGGGGAGCTGTTTTTT. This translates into CASSIPSGLTGELFF.

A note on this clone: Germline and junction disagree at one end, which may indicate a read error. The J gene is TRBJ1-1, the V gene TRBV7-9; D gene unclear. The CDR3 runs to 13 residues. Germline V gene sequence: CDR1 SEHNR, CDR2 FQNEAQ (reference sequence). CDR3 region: CSSSPPVNTEAFF. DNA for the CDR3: TGTTCCAGCAGCCCCCCTGTGAACACTGAAGCTTTCTTT.

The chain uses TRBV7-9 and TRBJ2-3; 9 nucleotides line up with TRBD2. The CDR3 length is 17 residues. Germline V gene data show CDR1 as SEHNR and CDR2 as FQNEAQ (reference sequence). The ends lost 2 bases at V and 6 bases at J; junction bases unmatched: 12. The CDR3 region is CASSLIGWSGGNDTQYF. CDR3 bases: TGTGCCAGCAGCTTAATAGGGTGGAGCGGGGGGAACGATACGCAGTATTTT.

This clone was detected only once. The CDR3 protein is CASIKGTGGKSGNTIYF. The CDR3 DNA reads as TGTGCCAGCATCAAAGGGACAGGAGGAAAGTCTGGAAACACCATATATTTT. This chain uses TRBV21-1 with TRBJ1-3; the table's D call of TRBD1 was not tested on the DNA. TRBV21-1 is reported as a pseudogene. CDR3 length equals 17 residues.

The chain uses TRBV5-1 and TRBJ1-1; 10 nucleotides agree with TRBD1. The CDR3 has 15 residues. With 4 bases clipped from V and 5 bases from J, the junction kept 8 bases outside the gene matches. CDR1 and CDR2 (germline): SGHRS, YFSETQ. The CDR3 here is CASSHRTGGWTEAFF. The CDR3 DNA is TGCGCCAGCAGCCACAGGACAGGGGGGTGGACTGAAGCTTTCTTT.

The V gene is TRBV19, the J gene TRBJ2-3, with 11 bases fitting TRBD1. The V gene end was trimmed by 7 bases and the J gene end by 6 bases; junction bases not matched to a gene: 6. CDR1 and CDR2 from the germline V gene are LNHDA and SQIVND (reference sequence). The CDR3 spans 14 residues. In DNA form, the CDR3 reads TGTGCCAGTAAGGGGACAGGGGGTGAGGATACGCAGTATTTT. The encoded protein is CASKGTGGEDTQYF.

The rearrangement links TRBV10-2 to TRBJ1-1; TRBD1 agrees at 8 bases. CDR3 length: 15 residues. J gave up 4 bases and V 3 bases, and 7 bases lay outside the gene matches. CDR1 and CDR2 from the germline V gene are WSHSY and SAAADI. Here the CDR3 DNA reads TGCGCCAGCAGTGATTCCGGACAGGGAGGCACTGAAGCTTTCTTT. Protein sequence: CASSDSGQGGTEAFF.